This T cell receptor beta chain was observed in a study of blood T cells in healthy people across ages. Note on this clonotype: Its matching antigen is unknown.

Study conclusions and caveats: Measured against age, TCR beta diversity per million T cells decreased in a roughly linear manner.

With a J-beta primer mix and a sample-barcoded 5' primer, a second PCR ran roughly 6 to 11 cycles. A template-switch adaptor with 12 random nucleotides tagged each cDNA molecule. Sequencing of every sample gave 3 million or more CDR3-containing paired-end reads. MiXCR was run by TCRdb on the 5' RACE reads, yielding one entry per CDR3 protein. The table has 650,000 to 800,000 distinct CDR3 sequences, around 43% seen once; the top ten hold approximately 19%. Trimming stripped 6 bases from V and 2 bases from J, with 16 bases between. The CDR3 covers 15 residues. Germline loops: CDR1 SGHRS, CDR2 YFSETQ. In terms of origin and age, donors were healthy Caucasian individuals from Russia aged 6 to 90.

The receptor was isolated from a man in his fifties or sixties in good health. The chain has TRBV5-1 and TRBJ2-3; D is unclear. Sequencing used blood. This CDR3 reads CASTSELVPTDTQYF. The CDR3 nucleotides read TGCGCCAGCACAAGCGAGTTAGTCCCCACAGATACGCAGTATTTT.